The 25 T cell receptor beta chains below all came from one sample that was sequenced in a study of OX40 agonist ivuxolimab in advanced cancers. The protocol was immunoSEQ multiplex PCR, while the TCRdb copy is restricted to in-frame clones and leaves out a portion. Of about 32,000 clones listed, about 93% are singletons. The sample here was CD4+ or CD8+ T cells sorted from blood, taken in a trial of the OX40 agonist ivuxolimab. Receptor source: an adult with an advanced solid tumor such as melanoma, head and neck, liver or kidney cancer.

The V and J genes are TRBV6-5 and TRBJ1-1; D may be TRBD1 (6 bases). V was pared by 5 bases and J by 4 bases, with 8 bases between. Germline assignment: CDR1 MNHEY and CDR2 SVGAGI. The CDR3 loop spans 12 amino acids. The CDR3 is CASSGTITEAFF. For the CDR3, the DNA is TGTGCCAGCAGTGGGACAATCACTGAAGCTTTCTTT.

The chain employs TRBV28 and TRBJ2-7; D is undetermined. This CDR3 is 14 amino acids long. The V and J ends lost 2 bases and 5 bases respectively, with 13 bases between them. Germline CDR1 and CDR2: MDHEN and SYDVKM. CDR3 in amino acids: CASSLDTPSDEQYF. CDR3 nucleotide sequence: TGTGCCAGCAGTTTAGACACCCCGTCCGACGAGCAGTACTTC.

Turning to this clone: Other DNA sequences in this sample translate to the same CDR3. This chain uses TRBV10-3 with TRBJ2-2; tentatively, D is TRBD1 or TRBD2 (5 bases each). From germline, CDR1 is ENHRY and CDR2 SYGVKD. This CDR3 has 17 amino acids. V was shortened by 10 bases and J by 1 base, with 22 bases between the two germline ends. CDR3 nucleotides: TGTGCCACCTACTCAACGGGTGGGGGTCGGAACACCGGGGAGCTGTTTTTT. This translates into CATYSTGGGRNTGELFF.

The chain is built from TRBV27 and TRBJ2-5; 7 bases match TRBD1. Trimming cost V 4 bases and J 2 bases; bases outside gene matches: 4. This CDR3 has 14 amino acids. The germline gives CDR1 MNHEY, CDR2 SMNVEV (reference sequence). CDR3 sequence (DNA): TGTGCCAGCAGTTCACCGGGACAGCAAGAGACCCAGTACTTC. This sequence encodes CASSSPGQQETQYF.

Here the CDR3 reads CASSEPGVSSRLLGYNEQFF. Written as DNA, the CDR3 is TGTGCCAGCAGTGAGCCGGGTGTTTCCTCAAGACTCCTCGGGTACAATGAGCAGTTCTTC. J is TRBJ2-1 and V is TRBV6-1; D is undetermined. Germline V gene data show CDR1 as MNHNS and CDR2 as SASEGT. V was trimmed by 3 bases and J by 4 bases, leaving 28 bases between them. The length of the CDR3 is 20 residues.

The chain links TRBV21-1 to TRBJ2-5; the table's D call of TRBD2 was not tested on the DNA. TRBV21-1 is designated a pseudogene. The CDR3 loop spans 17 amino acids. Here the CDR3 DNA reads TGTGCCAGCAGCAAAGGGACTAGCGGGACAAGGTGGGAGACCCAGTACTTC. Residues: CASSKGTSGTRWETQYF.

The chain carries TRBV9 and TRBJ2-1; D unclear. Germline loops: CDR1 SGDLS, CDR2 YYNGEE. This CDR3 contains 17 residues. V was pared by 0 bases and J by 1 base, with 14 bases between. This chain's CDR3 is CASSVEDPNSSYNEQFF. CDR3 DNA sequence: TGTGCCAGCAGCGTAGAGGATCCCAACAGTTCCTACAATGAGCAGTTCTTC.

V usage is TRBV5-8 and J usage is TRBJ2-7, with a weak D call TRBD1 (6 bases). V was trimmed by 7 bases and J by 3 bases, leaving 14 bases between them. CDR3 length: 13 residues. Germline V gene sequence: CDR1 SGHTS, CDR2 YDEGEE. The DNA of the CDR3 is TGTGCCAGCGGTCTGGGGACATTCTACGAGCAGTACGTC. Its translation: CASGLGTFYEQYV.

The chain joins TRBV4-1 to TRBJ2-7; 10 bases are shared with TRBD1. The trim removed 1 base at V and 6 bases at J, leaving 6 bases unmatched. The CDR3 covers 15 residues. The V gene's germline CDR1 is MGHRA and CDR2 YSYEKL. The CDR3 coding sequence is TGCGCCAGCAGCCAAGCGCGGACAGGGGGGTCCGAGCAGTACTTC. This codes for CASSQARTGGSEQYF.

The rearrangement links TRBV11-3 to TRBJ2-5; no clear D gene. This CDR3 contains 14 residues. V was clipped by 4 bases and J by 0 bases, with 9 bases between them. Looked up from germline, CDR1 is SGHNT and CDR2 is YENEEA. This CDR3 is CASSSRGNQETQYF. As DNA, the CDR3 is TGTGCCAGCAGCTCTCGCGGAAACCAAGAGACCCAGTACTTC. Using reference TRBV11-3 and TRBJ2-5 for the parts outside the CDR3, the full variable domain is EAGVVQSPRYKIIEKKQPVAFWCNPISGHNTLYWYLQNLGQGPELLIRYENEEAVDDSQLPKDRFSAERLKGVDSTLKIQPAELGDSAVYLCASSSRGNQETQYFGPGTRLLVL.

The chain employs TRBV6-6 and TRBJ2-5; D assignment may be TRBD1 or TRBD2 (5 bases each). V was pared by 6 bases and J by 2 bases, with 16 bases between. CDR3 length equals 15 residues. Germline-derived CDR1 and CDR2 are MNHNY and SVGAGI (reference sequence). This chain's CDR3 is CASRLPGTNQETQYF. CDR3 sequence (DNA): TGTGCCAGCAGGCTCCCCGGGACCAATCAAGAGACCCAGTACTTC.

V is TRBV4-1 and J is TRBJ2-2; 10 bases are shared with TRBD1. The CDR3 has 18 amino acids. The junction had 11 bases not matched to a gene; V was cut back by 2 bases and J by 5 bases. The germline gives CDR1 MGHRA, CDR2 YSYEKL. The CDR3 protein is CASSQWENRDRGTGELFF. In nucleotides, the CDR3 is TGCGCCAGCAGCCAATGGGAAAACCGGGACAGGGGAACCGGGGAGCTGTTTTTT.

The V gene is TRBV7-2, the J gene TRBJ1-2, with 7 bases that match TRBD1. The CDR3 is 14 residues long. The germline gives CDR1 SGHTA, CDR2 FQGNSA. V lost 5 bases to trimming and J lost 6 bases; unmatched junction nucleotides: 9. The CDR3: CASSGGQVINGYTF. CDR3 in DNA: TGTGCCAGCAGCGGAGGACAGGTTATCAATGGCTACACCTTC.

This chain links TRBV4-1 with TRBJ2-2; D is perhaps TRBD1 or TRBD2 (6 bases each). The CDR3 extends over 15 amino acids. CDR1 and CDR2 from the germline V gene are MGHRA and YSYEKL. Trimming removed 0 bases from V and 4 bases from J, with 9 bases in between. The CDR3: CASSQEQGGTGELFF. As DNA, the CDR3 is TGCGCCAGCAGCCAAGAACAGGGAGGCACCGGGGAGCTGTTTTTT.

This clone was picked up one time. This chain connects TRBV4-1 to TRBJ2-1; no clear D. Germline V gives CDR1 MGHRA, CDR2 YSYEKL. The CDR3 totals 13 residues. V lost 4 bases and J lost 6, with 10 bases in between. CDR3 nucleotides: TGCGCCAGCAGCCCCCGACCCTTCAATGAGCAGTTCTTC. Its protein product is CASSPRPFNEQFF.

In its sample, this clone was seen once. This chain uses TRBV11-2 with TRBJ1-5, with 12 bases matching TRBD1. The germline gives CDR1 SGHAT, CDR2 FQNNGV. Trimming removed 4 bases from V and 7 bases from J; junction bases left unmatched: 2. The CDR3 runs 14 residues. The CDR3 loop reads CASSSGQGAQPQHF. CDR3 DNA sequence: TGTGCCAGCAGCTCGGGACAGGGGGCGCAGCCCCAGCATTTT.

As to this clone: Compared with germline, one end of the junction differs, possibly owing to a read error. This chain uses TRBV7-7 with TRBJ2-2, with D possibly being TRBD1 or TRBD2 (5 bases each). The CDR3 length is 15 residues. CDR1 is SSHAT and CDR2 is FNYEAQ in the germline V gene (reference sequence). The DNA of the CDR3 is TGTGCTAGCAGCTTGAGGGGCCTGGGGACCGGGGAGCTGTTTTTT. It is translated as CASSLRGLGTGELFF.

J is TRBJ2-7 and V is TRBV27; either TRBD1 or TRBD2 may supply D (5 bases each). Germline assignment: CDR1 MNHEY and CDR2 SMNVEV (reference sequence). V was pared by 5 bases and J by 3 bases, with 11 bases between. This CDR3 spans 13 amino acids. The CDR3 sequence is CASSTGRIYEQYF. For the CDR3, the DNA is TGTGCCAGCAGTACGGGACGAATCTACGAGCAGTACTTC.

The V gene is TRBV21-1, the J gene TRBJ1-3. TRBV21-1 is deemed a pseudogene. This CDR3 spans 12 amino acids. CDR3: CARGGAGNTIYF. CDR3 nucleotides: TGTGCCAGGGGGGGAGCTGGAAACACCATATATTTT.

The chain uses TRBV2 and TRBJ2-3; 8 bases are shared with TRBD2. V shed 1 base, J shed 6 bases, and the junction held 12 bases outside the gene matches. Germline V lookup: CDR1 SNHLY, CDR2 FYNNEI. CDR3 length equals 17 residues. The CDR3 is CASSEEVHRGGRDTQYF. The CDR3 DNA follows: TGTGCCAGCAGTGAAGAAGTGCACCGGGGGGGCAGGGATACGCAGTATTTT.

This clone has just a few counts. V gene TRBV5-4 combines with J gene TRBJ2-7; TRBD2 agrees at 8 bases. Looked up from germline, CDR1 is SGHNT and CDR2 is YYREEE (reference sequence). The CDR3 is 15 amino acids. After removal of 3 bases from V and 1 base from J, the junction contained 6 bases not matched to a gene. The CDR3 loop reads CASSSELAESYEQYF. The CDR3 coding sequence is TGTGCCAGCAGCTCCGAACTAGCGGAATCCTACGAGCAGTACTTC.

The chain joins TRBV18 to TRBJ2-5, with D perhaps being TRBD1 or TRBD2 (5 bases each). This CDR3 has 15 amino acids. V was shortened by 2 bases and J by 7 bases, with 17 bases between the two germline ends. CDR1 and CDR2 from the germline V gene are KGHSH and LQKENI. Here the CDR3 DNA reads TGTGCCAGCTCACCAGAAGGGGCGGGCACAGGGACCCAGTACTTC. This encodes CASSPEGAGTGTQYF.

This chain connects TRBV27 to TRBJ2-7; D gene ambiguous. V was pared by 2 bases and J by 6 bases, with 8 bases between. CDR1 and CDR2 from the germline V gene are MNHEY and SMNVEV (reference sequence). CDR3 size: 12 residues. The CDR3 protein is CASSLVLGEQYF. The CDR3 region has the DNA TGTGCCAGCAGTTTAGTCCTGGGCGAGCAGTACTTC.

The chain has TRBV4-1 and TRBJ2-2; 8 bases match TRBD2. This CDR3 contains 17 residues. Trimming removed 0 bases from V and 5 bases from J; junction bases left unmatched: 8. CDR1 MGHRA and CDR2 YSYEKL come from the germline V gene. The CDR3 DNA reads as TGCGCCAGCAGCCAAGATGTAGCGGGGACGTGGACCGGGGAGCTGTTTTTT. Translated: CASSQDVAGTWTGELFF.

This clone is categorized as medium-sized (0.01 to 0.1%). V usage is TRBV7-9 and J usage is TRBJ1-2, with D possibly matching TRBD1 (5 bases). Germline V gene data show CDR1 as SEHNR and CDR2 as FQNEAQ (reference sequence). V dropped 5 bases and J dropped 3 bases, with 10 bases sitting between them. The CDR3 loop spans 13 amino acids. The CDR3: CASSTTVDYGYTF. In nucleotides, the CDR3 is TGTGCCAGCAGCACGACAGTAGACTATGGCTACACCTTC.